This T cell receptor (beta chain) came from a study of shared clonotypes between healthy human individuals. Germline lookup yields CDR1 SGHTA and CDR2 FQGTGA. Trimming shortened V by 7 bases and J by 0 bases, and 22 bases separated the two germline ends. There are 18 residues in the CDR3. This clone has just one count. TCRdb keeps only in-frame clones here, not all; method: immunoSEQ multiplex PCR. This sample has a few million clones, with over 90% found just once. The sample consisted of naive CD4+ T cells from PBMCs. Stated subset: CD45RA+ positively selected. The chain recombines TRBV7-3 with TRBJ2-1; TRBD1 or TRBD2 may be the D gene (7 bases each). The receptor's source is a man between 18 and 29 years old in good health. Some clones in this sample may be carry-over from other donors' samples. CDR3 bases: TGTGCCAGCAATTCAGGGGGGGAGCGGCCAACCTCCTACAATGAGCAGTTCTTC. Amino acid sequence: CASNSGGERPTSYNEQFF.